These 25 T cell receptor beta chains were all obtained from the same sample, sequenced in a study of T-cell reconstitution after alpha-beta-depleted transplantation in children. The TCRbeta library incorporated unique molecular identifiers. TCRdb recomputed calls from the PCR reads with MiXCR, one row per CDR3 protein. The data contain roughly 160,000 distinct CDR3 sequences, around 10% of them singletons. The sample was PBMCs, taken before TCRalphabeta/CD19-depleted stem cell transplant. The receptors were sampled from a boy under 10 years old with acute myeloid leukemia, due to receive a stem cell transplant.

This clonotype came up many times. The CDR3 bases are TGCAGCGTTGAAGAGGAGTTCTCCTACAATGAGCAGTTCTTC. Its protein product is CSVEEEFSYNEQFF. The chain links TRBV29-1 to TRBJ2-1, with D unclear. V was shortened by 0 bases and J by 0 bases, with 6 bases between the two germline ends. In germline, CDR1 is SQVTM, CDR2 ANQGSEA. The CDR3 has 14 residues.

The table lists this clonotype with many counts. The DNA for the CDR3 is TGTGCCAGCAGGCTAGCGGGAACAGATACGCAGTATTTT. Translated: CASRLAGTDTQYF. The genes are TRBV12-3 or TRBV12-4 and TRBJ2-3; 9 bases align to TRBD2. The V segment lost 6 bases and the J segment 3 bases; nucleotides outside the gene matches: 1. The CDR3 contains 13 residues.

This clonotype was counted at least ten times. The rearrangement uses TRBV20-1 and TRBJ2-2; D might be TRBD1 (6 bases). V lost 7 bases to trimming and J lost 6 bases, with 12 bases between them. CDR3 size: 12 residues. Germline V lookup: CDR1 DFQATT, CDR2 SNEGSKA (reference sequence). The CDR3 bases are TGCAGTGGGACGAAGGGGGCCGGGGAGCTGTTTTTT. Translated: CSGTKGAGELFF.

This clonotype appeared many times. The V gene is TRBV12-3 or TRBV12-4, the J gene TRBJ1-1; D unclear. V lost 3 bases, J lost 7 bases, and 15 bases lay in between. This CDR3 comprises 14 residues. The DNA for the CDR3 is TGTGCCAGCAGTTTCGGGCCCTCATGGGGTGAAGCTTTCTTT. Translating it yields CASSFGPSWGEAFF.

This clonotype was seen at least ten times. The CDR3 region is CSARDPRSYEQYF. The CDR3 DNA follows: TGCAGTGCTAGAGATCCCCGGAGCTACGAGCAGTACTTC. The chain has TRBV20-1 and TRBJ2-7, with unresolved D. CDR1 DFQATT and CDR2 SNEGSKA come from the germline V gene (reference sequence). The CDR3 is made up of 13 amino acids. Trimming took 0 bases from V and 3 from J, leaving 9 bases between them.

Remarks on this clonotype: One base away lies a much larger clone, so this may be a sequencing read error. The chain links TRBV6-1 to TRBJ1-5, with TRBD1 identical over 8 bases. Germline V gene lookup returns CDR1 MNHNS and CDR2 SASEGT. This CDR3 has 15 amino acids. CDR3 loop: CASSTGQGGNQPHHF. DNA of the CDR3: TGTGCCAGCAGCACAGGACAGGGCGGCAATCAGCCCCATCATTTT.

The sample holds many counts of this clonotype. The V call is TRBV27, the J call TRBJ1-2; TRBD1 aligns across 9 bases. The ends lost 5 bases at V and 7 bases at J; junction bases unmatched: 8. This CDR3 has 14 residues. CDR1 is MNHEY, CDR2 SMNVEV, per germline (reference sequence). The CDR3 region is CASSPGTGLSGYTF. The CDR3 DNA is TGTGCCAGCAGTCCAGGGACAGGGTTAAGTGGCTACACCTTC.

The table lists this clonotype with many counts. V gene TRBV9 combines with J gene TRBJ2-1, with D unresolved. V lost 6 bases and J 7 bases, leaving 14 bases between the germline ends. CDR3 size: 13 residues. Germline CDR1 and CDR2: SGDLS and YYNGEE. The CDR3 DNA reads as TGTGCCAGCAACGTCGAAGTGGAAAATGAGCAGTTCTTC. The encoded protein is CASNVEVENEQFF.

This clonotype was recorded at least ten times. The chain couples TRBV12-3 or TRBV12-4 to TRBJ2-1; 10 bases match TRBD2. Trimming at V came to 6 bases and at J to 6 bases, leaving 2 bases not matched to a gene. The CDR3 has 13 amino acids. Here the CDR3 DNA reads TGTGCCAGCAGGCCTAGCGGGAGCAATGAGCAGTTCTTC. It codes for CASRPSGSNEQFF.

Regarding this clonotype: A read error may explain this, as a much larger clone is one base away. The rearrangement joins TRBV20-1 to TRBJ1-2; D is undetermined. This CDR3 has 13 amino acids. CDR1 and CDR2 (germline): DFQATT, SNEGSKA (reference sequence). The CDR3 reads CSADVLANYGDTF. CDR3 in DNA: TGCAGTGCGGACGTCCTAGCTAACTATGGCGACACCTTC.

The table lists this clonotype with many counts. The chain combines TRBV28 with TRBJ1-2; the D is unclear. V shed 5 bases and J shed 11 bases, with 21 bases lying between them. The CDR3 is 14 amino acids. Germline CDR1 is MDHEN and CDR2 is SYDVKM. The CDR3 loop is CASSPERRPIGYTF. CDR3 in DNA: TGTGCCAGCAGTCCCGAGCGGCGCCCTATAGGGTACACCTTC.

This clonotype was detected ten times or more. The chain joins TRBV20-1 to TRBJ2-7; D might be TRBD1 (6 bases). CDR3 size: 13 residues. Trimming left V 1 base short and J 2 bases short, with 9 bases between. Germline values: CDR1 DFQATT, CDR2 SNEGSKA (reference sequence). This CDR3 reads CSARAQGTYEQYV. CDR3 coding DNA: TGCAGTGCTAGAGCTCAGGGGACCTACGAGCAGTACGTC.

This clonotype came up many times. The V call is TRBV9, the J call TRBJ2-3, with D perhaps TRBD2 (7 bases). Germline V gives CDR1 SGDLS, CDR2 YYNGEE. This CDR3 spans 16 amino acids. The V gene lost 0 bases and the J gene lost 2 bases, with 13 bases spanning the gap. CDR3 bases: TGTGCCAGCAGCGTAGTTGGGGGGGCCTACACAGATACGCAGTATTTT. Protein sequence: CASSVVGGAYTDTQYF.

This clonotype was detected ten times or more. The rearrangement links TRBV20-1 to TRBJ2-1; D may match TRBD1 or TRBD2 (5 bases each). Deletions cut 3 bases from V and 4 bases from J, with 19 bases between. The germline V gene encodes CDR1 DFQATT and CDR2 SNEGSKA (reference sequence). CDR3 size: 16 residues. CDR3 residues: CSASPPRVGVYNEQFF. DNA of the CDR3: TGCAGTGCTAGTCCCCCCAGGGTCGGGGTATACAATGAGCAGTTCTTC.

There are many counts of this clonotype. This CDR3 is CASSLGQGARRNEQFF. The CDR3 bases are TGCGCCAGCAGCTTGGGACAGGGGGCTCGTCGGAATGAGCAGTTCTTC. The V and J genes are TRBV5-1 and TRBJ2-1; 10 bases are shared with TRBD1. Unmatched junction bases numbered 7, after V lost 0 bases and J lost 7 bases. The CDR3 has 16 amino acids. Germline CDR1 SGHRS, CDR2 YFSETQ.

There are a few counts of this clonotype. This chain connects TRBV19 to TRBJ1-6; TRBD1 aligns across 8 bases. Trimming at V came to 3 bases and at J to 14 bases, leaving 12 bases not matched to a gene. There are 15 residues in the CDR3. From germline, CDR1 is LNHDA and CDR2 SQIVND (reference sequence). The CDR3 loop reads CASSIGGTGVRTLHF. The CDR3 DNA is TGTGCCAGTAGTATCGGCGGGACAGGAGTTAGAACCCTCCACTTT.

At least ten counts were recorded for this clonotype. The rearrangement uses TRBV5-1 and TRBJ1-4; 7 bases line up with TRBD1. V lost 0 bases to trimming and J lost 3 bases; unmatched junction nucleotides: 2. There are 15 residues in the CDR3. CDR1 and CDR2 (germline): SGHRS, YFSETQ. CDR3 region: CASSLDGTANEKLFF. The CDR3 DNA follows: TGCGCCAGCAGCTTGGACGGGACAGCTAATGAAAAACTGTTTTTT.

This clonotype occurred many times. The V gene is TRBV7-2, the J gene TRBJ1-5, with TRBD1 matching over 7 bases. The trim removed 8 bases at V and 5 bases at J, leaving 3 bases unmatched. The CDR3 has 12 amino acids. Germline V gene sequence: CDR1 SGHTA, CDR2 FQGNSA. CDR3 DNA sequence: TGTGCCAGCCGCGGGACAGATCAGCCCCAGCATTTT. This sequence encodes CASRGTDQPQHF.

In this sample, this clonotype turned up many times. The V call is TRBV9, the J call TRBJ2-7, with D possibly matching TRBD2 (5 bases). V dropped 0 bases and J dropped 2 bases, with 12 bases sitting between them. The CDR3 has 15 residues. Per germline, CDR1 SGDLS and CDR2 YYNGEE. CDR3 coding DNA: TGTGCCAGCAGCGTAGTGGGAGTTTTTCCCTACGAGCAGTACGTC. This encodes CASSVVGVFPYEQYV.

This clonotype was seen repeatedly, ten times or more. The chain recombines TRBV20-1 with TRBJ2-1; 8 nucleotides match TRBD2. The V and J ends lost 5 bases and 12 bases, in that order; junction bases with no gene match: 15. The CDR3 length is 14 residues. Germline V gene sequence: CDR1 DFQATT, CDR2 SNEGSKA (reference sequence). The CDR3 is CSALPGTSSKRQFF. CDR3 sequence (DNA): TGCAGTGCTCTCCCCGGGACTAGTTCCAAACGGCAGTTCTTC.

This clonotype has ten or more counts. This rearrangement joins TRBV12-3 or TRBV12-4 to TRBJ2-2; TRBD1 matches 9 bases. The V segment lost 8 bases and the J segment 5 bases; nucleotides outside the gene matches: 3. CDR3 length equals 13 residues. For the CDR3, the DNA is TGTGCCAGCGGGGACAGGGTGACCGGGGAGCTGTTTTTT. This gives the protein CASGDRVTGELFF.

This clonotype was observed many times. This rearrangement joins TRBV5-1 to TRBJ2-1; 7 bases agree with TRBD2. Trimming at V came to 0 bases and at J to 9 bases, leaving 12 bases not matched to a gene. In germline, CDR1 is SGHRS, CDR2 YFSETQ. This CDR3 region has 16 residues. This CDR3 is CASSLGRLAADGEQFF. The CDR3 bases are TGCGCCAGCAGCTTGGGTCGACTAGCCGCGGACGGTGAGCAGTTCTTC.

This clonotype appeared a single time. The rearrangement links TRBV7-8 to TRBJ1-1, with a tentative D call TRBD1 (5 bases). CDR3 length equals 15 residues. Trimming took off 5 bases at V and 4 bases at J, with 17 bases between the two ends. Germline V gene sequence: CDR1 SGHVS, CDR2 FQNEAQ. The CDR3: CASSPSTGQSTEAFF. CDR3 coding DNA: TGTGCCAGCAGCCCGAGTACGGGGCAAAGCACTGAAGCTTTCTTT.

This clonotype has ten or more counts. The CDR3 spells CASSQPLAGGRETQYF. Here the CDR3 DNA reads TGTGCCAGCAGCCAGCCACTAGCGGGGGGGAGGGAGACCCAGTACTTC. The chain has TRBV4-2 and TRBJ2-5; TRBD2 matches at 13 bases. After removal of 3 bases from V and 5 bases from J, the junction contained 6 bases not matched to a gene. The CDR3 runs 16 residues. In germline, CDR1 is LGHNA, CDR2 YNFKEQ.

This clonotype was seen at least ten times. The chain combines TRBV25-1 with TRBJ1-1; a possible D gene is TRBD1 (6 bases). Between the trimmed V and J ends, which lost 6 bases and 10 bases, there was a span of 12 bases. CDR1 MGHDK and CDR2 SYGVNS come from the germline V gene. This CDR3 region has 11 residues. The CDR3 protein is CASSPGVGAFF. The DNA for the CDR3 is TGTGCCAGCAGCCCAGGGGTAGGAGCTTTCTTT. Full variable domain (outside the CDR3, taken from reference TRBV25-1 and TRBJ1-1): EADIYQTPRYLVIGTGKKITLECSQTMGHDKMYWYQQDPGMELHLIHYSYGVNSTEKGDLSSESTVSRIRTEHFPLTLESARPSHTSQYLCASSPGVGAFFGQGTRLTVV.